The 27 T cell receptor beta chains given below trace back to one sample, sequenced in a study of control samples from healthy donors and cancer patients. TCRdb's copy holds only in-frame clones and misses some; the assay was immunoSEQ multiplex PCR. Altogether about 85,000 clones are present, about nine tenths being singletons, with the ten largest covering over 3%. Sequenced sample: blood. All receptors derive from a woman aged 18 to 35 in good health.

The chain joins TRBV2 to TRBJ2-1, with D perhaps matching TRBD2 (7 bases). V gave up 6 bases and J gave up 4 bases, with 19 bases separating them. This CDR3 is 16 amino acids long. The germline gives CDR1 SNHLY, CDR2 FYNNEI. CDR3 sequence reads: CASREGHPGGYNEQFF. In DNA form, the CDR3 reads TGTGCCAGCAGGGAGGGACACCCGGGGGGATACAATGAGCAGTTCTTC.

The chain employs TRBV9 and TRBJ2-3; 8 bases agree with TRBD2. With 4 bases clipped from V and 5 bases from J, the junction kept 9 bases outside the gene matches. The CDR3 has 15 amino acids. The germline CDR1 and CDR2 sequences are SGDLS and YYNGEE. CDR3 sequence reads: CASSTTGGPEDTQYF. CDR3 nucleotide sequence: TGTGCCAGCAGCACCACGGGGGGGCCCGAAGATACGCAGTATTTT.

The chain has TRBV6-5 and TRBJ1-6; D is possibly TRBD1 (5 bases). V gave up 7 bases and J gave up 10 bases, with 17 bases separating them. The germline V gene has CDR1 MNHEY and CDR2 SVGAGI. The CDR3 is 14 amino acids. CDR3 bases: TGTGCCAGCATCAGGATGGGGAGGGGATCACCCCTCCACTTT. Protein product: CASIRMGRGSPLHF.

This sequence joins TRBV21-1 and TRBJ1-5; TRBD1 is taken as the D call from the table, unchecked against the DNA. TRBV21-1 is a pseudogene segment. The CDR3 spans 11 residues. The CDR3 region is CASSKGAGQHF. The CDR3 nucleotides are TGTGCCAGCAGCAAAGGGGCCGGCCAGCATTTT.

Comments on this clone: Other DNA variants within this sample encode the same CDR3. This chain uses TRBV2 with TRBJ2-2; D is undetermined. The V gene lost 6 bases and the J gene lost 1 base, with 3 bases spanning the gap. The CDR3 has 12 amino acids. The V gene's germline CDR1 is SNHLY and CDR2 FYNNEI. The CDR3 loop is CASRQNTGELFF. The DNA of the CDR3 is TGTGCCAGCAGACAGAACACCGGGGAGCTGTTTTTT.

This clone was recorded a few times. The chain employs TRBV5-1 and TRBJ1-1; D is unclear. In germline, CDR1 is SGHRS, CDR2 YFSETQ. Trimming took off 0 bases at V and 0 bases at J, with 9 bases between the two ends. The CDR3 spans 15 residues. This CDR3 reads CASSLASQMNTEAFF. The CDR3 DNA sequence: TGCGCCAGCAGCTTGGCCAGTCAGATGAACACTGAAGCTTTCTTT.

This clone was seen a single time. The chain is built from TRBV6-6 and TRBJ2-2; D may be TRBD2 (6 bases). The V gene lost 4 bases and the J gene lost 4 bases, with 10 bases spanning the gap. This CDR3 has 14 residues. CDR1 is MNHNY and CDR2 is SVGAGI in the germline V gene (reference sequence). CDR3 protein: CASSSGGGTGELFF. The CDR3 coding sequence is TGTGCCAGCAGTTCCGGGGGTGGCACCGGGGAGCTGTTTTTT.

The chain links TRBV5-1 to TRBJ2-5; tentatively, D is TRBD1 (6 bases). V lost 4 bases and J lost 5, with 15 bases in between. This CDR3 has 14 residues. CDR1 SGHRS and CDR2 YFSETQ come from the germline V gene. DNA for the CDR3: TGCGCCAGCAGCCCAGAACAGGGCTGGGAGACCCAGTACTTC. It codes for CASSPEQGWETQYF.

The chain is built from TRBV2 and TRBJ1-2; D is uncertain. Looked up from germline, CDR1 is SNHLY and CDR2 is FYNNEI. V shed 2 bases and J shed 5 bases, with 15 bases lying between them. CDR3 length: 15 residues. The CDR3: CASSEPRSILYGYTF. CDR3 nucleotide sequence: TGTGCCAGCAGTGAACCCCGGAGCATTCTTTATGGCTACACCTTC.

This clone was detected once. This sequence joins TRBV6-2 or TRBV6-3 and TRBJ1-5; D ambiguous. Trimming pared 5 bases from V and 7 bases from J, leaving 15 bases between. CDR1 MNHEY and CDR2 SVGEGT come from the germline V gene. CDR3 length equals 14 residues. CDR3 DNA: TGTGCCAGCAGTCGGGGAGAGATGGGGCAGCCCCAGCATTTT. This sequence encodes CASSRGEMGQPQHF.

This sequence joins TRBV7-9 and TRBJ1-2; no reliable D call. Trimming left V 1 base short and J 1 base short, with 7 bases between. Germline V lookup: CDR1 SEHNR, CDR2 FQNEAQ (reference sequence). The CDR3 sequence is 14 residues long. DNA for the CDR3: TGTGCCAGCAGCTTAGTATCCAGTAACTATGGCTACACCTTC. This codes for CASSLVSSNYGYTF.

The chain couples TRBV6-6 to TRBJ2-3, with 8 bases that match TRBD1. The J segment lost 2 bases and the V segment lost 10 bases, leaving 8 bases of the junction unmatched. The germline CDR1 and CDR2 sequences are MNHNY and SVGAGI (reference sequence). This CDR3 has 14 amino acids. The CDR3, as DNA: TGTGCCATCGCGACAGGGGAATTCACAGATACGCAGTATTTT. Its protein product is CAIATGEFTDTQYF.

V gene TRBV6-5 combines with J gene TRBJ2-7, with a possible D match to TRBD1 (5 bases). The CDR3 runs to 15 residues. Germline assignment: CDR1 MNHEY and CDR2 SVGAGI. Trimming left V 6 bases short and J 1 base short, with 16 bases between. The CDR3 spells CASRPPGLRSYEQYF. The DNA of the CDR3 is TGTGCCAGCAGGCCCCCAGGGCTCAGATCCTACGAGCAGTACTTC.

The rearrangement joins TRBV18 to TRBJ1-1, with D possibly being TRBD1 (5 bases). The CDR3 consists of 15 residues. Germline V gene data show CDR1 as KGHSH and CDR2 as LQKENI. The ends were cut back, 2 bases at V and 6 bases at J, with 16 bases in the middle. In DNA form, the CDR3 reads TGTGCCAGCTCACCAGGGACCCCTGGGATCTCTGAAGCTTTCTTT. The encoded protein is CASSPGTPGISEAFF.

The V gene is TRBV7-9, the J gene TRBJ2-3, with 12 bases fitting TRBD2. The V gene end was trimmed by 4 bases and the J gene end by 0 bases; junction bases not matched to a gene: 5. This CDR3 contains 17 residues. In germline, CDR1 is SEHNR, CDR2 FQNEAQ (reference sequence). The CDR3 loop reads CASSWGLAGSSTDTQYF. The CDR3 region has the DNA TGTGCCAGCAGCTGGGGACTAGCGGGTTCTAGCACAGATACGCAGTATTTT. Full variable domain (remainder filled in from reference TRBV7-9 and TRBJ2-3): DTGVSQNPRHKITKRGQNVTFRCDPISEHNRLYWYRQTLGQGPEFLTYFQNEAQLEKSRLLSDRFSAERPKGSFSTLEIQRTEQGDSAMYLCASSWGLAGSSTDTQYFGPGTRLTVL.

The rearrangement links TRBV7-2 to TRBJ2-7; a possible D gene is TRBD2 (5 bases). CDR1 is SGHTA, CDR2 FQGNSA, per germline. This CDR3 spans 16 amino acids. The V end was cut by 6 bases, the J end by 0 bases, with 18 bases between. The CDR3 loop reads CASSPQDGESSYEQYF. CDR3 nucleotides: TGTGCCAGCAGTCCCCAGGACGGGGAGAGCTCCTACGAGCAGTACTTC.

This rearrangement joins TRBV9 to TRBJ1-4; possibly TRBD1 for D (5 bases). Deletions cut 4 bases from V and 4 bases from J, with 17 bases between. This CDR3 spans 16 amino acids. Germline V CDR1 and CDR2: SGDLS, YYNGEE. CDR3 nucleotides: TGTGCCAGCAGCCCCATGGGTGGGGCAGTTAATGAAAAACTGTTTTTT. Its protein product is CASSPMGGAVNEKLFF.

The chain joins TRBV6-5 to TRBJ1-1; D uncertain. This CDR3 region has 14 residues. Germline V gene sequence: CDR1 MNHEY, CDR2 SVGAGI. Trimming took 8 bases from V and 0 from J, leaving 13 bases between them. CDR3 in DNA: TGTGCCAGCTATCAGGCATTCATGAACACTGAAGCTTTCTTT. Residues: CASYQAFMNTEAFF.

The chain carries TRBV6-6 and TRBJ1-3; 8 bases match TRBD1. Trimming cost V 4 bases and J 0 bases; bases outside gene matches: 2. CDR3 length equals 15 residues. The germline V gene encodes CDR1 MNHNY and CDR2 SVGAGI (reference sequence). CDR3 sequence: CASSWTGNSGNTIYF. CDR3 nucleotide sequence: TGTGCCAGCAGTTGGACAGGGAACTCTGGAAACACCATATATTTT.

The chain carries TRBV7-2 and TRBJ2-7; weak D call: TRBD2 (6 bases). This CDR3 comprises 15 residues. Trimming removed 2 bases from V and 2 bases from J, with 13 bases in between. Germline V CDR1 and CDR2: SGHTA, FQGNSA. The chain's CDR3 is CASSLRVGGAYEQYF. The CDR3 bases are TGTGCCAGCAGCTTACGAGTCGGCGGGGCCTACGAGCAGTACTTC.

The J gene is TRBJ2-5, the V gene TRBV7-6; D gene ambiguous. CDR3 size: 15 residues. Germline values: CDR1 SGHVS, CDR2 FNYEAQ. V lost 2 bases to trimming and J lost 1 base, with 11 bases between them. The CDR3 sequence: CASSLFTGAQETQYF. As DNA, the CDR3 is TGTGCCAGCAGCTTATTTACTGGCGCCCAAGAGACCCAGTACTTC.

This chain links TRBV27 with TRBJ1-6, with a possible D match to TRBD1 (5 bases). V was cut by 2 bases and J by 2 bases, with 16 bases left in between. Germline CDR1 is MNHEY and CDR2 is SMNVEV (reference sequence). There are 18 residues in the CDR3. The chain's CDR3 is CASSLIIPTVAYNSPLHF. CDR3 nucleotide sequence: TGTGCCAGCAGTTTAATAATCCCGACAGTCGCCTATAATTCACCCCTCCACTTT.

This chain uses TRBV29-1 with TRBJ1-1, with D hard to call. The CDR3 length is 10 residues. The germline CDR1 and CDR2 sequences are SQVTM and ANQGSEA. V lost 4 bases to trimming and J lost 4 bases, with 4 bases between them. The CDR3 coding sequence is TGCAGCGTTGTGGTCACTGAAGCTTTCTTT. Its translation is CSVVVTEAFF.

The V and J genes are TRBV5-4 and TRBJ2-7; 7 positions agree with TRBD1. Germline trimming cut 5 bases from V and 1 base from J; bases unmatched to any gene: 6. The germline gives CDR1 SGHNT, CDR2 YYREEE (reference sequence). The CDR3 totals 14 residues. In nucleotides, the CDR3 is TGTGCCAGCAGTTCCCAACAGGGGTCCTACGAGCAGTACTTC. The encoded protein is CASSSQQGSYEQYF. Full variable domain (rest looked up from reference TRBV5-4 and TRBJ2-7): ETGVTQSPTHLIKTRGQQVTLRCSSQSGHNTVSWYQQALGQGPQFIFQYYREEENGRGNFPPRFSGLQFPNYSSELNVNALELDDSALYLCASSSQQGSYEQYFGPGTRLTVT.

This chain links TRBV5-1 with TRBJ2-2, with D unresolved. CDR3 length equals 15 residues. Germline-derived CDR1 and CDR2 are SGHRS and YFSETQ. V was shortened by 6 bases and J by 8 bases, with 20 bases between the two germline ends. Here the CDR3 reads CASTPMDRLGGELFF. DNA for the CDR3: TGCGCCAGCACCCCCATGGATAGGCTGGGAGGGGAGCTGTTTTTT.

The sample holds a few counts of this clone. The chain carries TRBV19 and TRBJ2-3; 13 nucleotides agree with TRBD2. The CDR3 is 13 amino acids. CDR1 is LNHDA and CDR2 is SQIVND in the germline V gene (reference sequence). V was clipped by 7 bases and J by 14 bases; unmatched bases: 9. The CDR3 coding sequence is TGTGCCAGTAAAGAGACTAGCGGGGGGAGTGGGTATTTT. This sequence encodes CASKETSGGSGYF.

A single count supports this clone. The rearrangement uses TRBV27 and TRBJ1-2; D is unclear. From germline, CDR1 is MNHEY and CDR2 SMNVEV (reference sequence). This CDR3 comprises 12 residues. V lost 5 bases, J lost 8 bases, and 12 bases lay in between. As DNA, the CDR3 is TGTGCCAGCAGTCCCAACGGCTGGGGCTACACCTTC. It encodes CASSPNGWGYTF.